A selection of T cell receptor beta chains follows, all from one sample in a study of early T cells in non-severe SARS-CoV-2 infection. Using its own MiXCR run on the 5' RACE reads, TCRdb lists one record per CDR3 protein. The table includes tens of thousands of distinct CDR3 sequences, over 10% detected once. Sequencing used whole blood. The receptor source for this set is an adult who was a healthcare worker with PCR-confirmed SARS-CoV-2 infection or an uninfected control (not recorded which). CDR3s include the opening cysteine and the closing phenylalanine or tryptophan. The order of the fields is CDR3 length, V gene, clone size, J gene, D gene, CDR3 protein, CDR3 DNA. A D gene is named only where the DNA matches it firmly. The size entry is marked missing in some rows and otherwise reads once, few, many or a size class.

length: 14
V: TRBV10-3
size: many
J: TRBJ2-5
D: -
CDR3: CAISGEESRETQYF
DNA: TGTGCCATCAGTGGGGAGGAGTCCCGAGAGACCCAGTACTTC

length: 16
V: TRBV4-1
size: -
J: TRBJ2-1
D: -
CDR3: CASSQRSRSAYDEQFF
DNA: TGCGCCAGCAGCCAACGGTCCAGGTCCGCCTACGATGAGCAGTTCTTC

length: 14
V: TRBV5-5
size: -
J: TRBJ1-4
D: -
CDR3: CASNEDGVNEKLFF
DNA: TGTGCCAGCAACGAGGACGGGGTTAATGAAAAACTGTTTTTT

length: 14
V: TRBV20-1
size: many
J: TRBJ1-1
D: -
CDR3: CSASSPGLNTEAFF
DNA: TGCAGTGCTAGTAGTCCAGGACTGAACACTGAAGCTTTCTTT

length: 15
V: TRBV7-6
size: -
J: TRBJ2-5
D: -
CDR3: CASSLAAGALETQYF
DNA: TGTGCCAGCAGCTTAGCTGCAGGGGCGTTGGAGACCCAGTACTTC

length: 13
V: TRBV12-3/TRBV12-4
size: many
J: TRBJ2-7
D: -
CDR3: CASSMGHIYEQYF
DNA: TGTGCCAGCAGTATGGGACATATCTACGAGCAGTACTTC

length: 15
V: TRBV20-1
size: many
J: TRBJ2-5
D: TRBD2
CDR3: CSARDQRGGAETQYF
DNA: TGCAGTGCTAGAGATCAACGGGGAGGGGCAGAGACCCAGTACTTC

length: 14
V: TRBV5-1
size: -
J: TRBJ1-1
D: TRBD1
CDR3: CASSPGTGYGEAFF
DNA: TGCGCCAGCAGCCCCGGGACAGGGTATGGTGAAGCTTTCTTT

length: 15
V: TRBV20-1
size: many
J: TRBJ1-2
D: TRBD1
CDR3: CSARATGGSNYGYTF
DNA: TGCAGTGCTAGAGCCACAGGGGGATCAAACTATGGCTACACCTTC

length: 16
V: TRBV19
size: -
J: TRBJ1-5
D: TRBD1
CDR3: CASSMHRGYNNQPQHF
DNA: TGTGCCAGTAGTATGCACAGGGGGTATAACAATCAGCCCCAGCATTTT

length: 12
V: TRBV29-1
size: many
J: TRBJ2-3
D: -
CDR3: CSVAWSSDTQYF
DNA: TGCAGCGTCGCCTGGTCTTCAGATACGCAGTATTTT

length: 13
V: TRBV7-7
size: many
J: TRBJ1-1
D: TRBD1
CDR3: CASSRDRGTEAFF
DNA: TGTGCCAGCAGCCGGGACAGAGGTACTGAAGCTTTCTTT

length: 14
V: TRBV29-1
size: many
J: TRBJ2-7
D: -
CDR3: CSVEFAGSSYEQYF
DNA: TGCAGCGTTGAATTTGCGGGCAGCTCCTACGAGCAGTACTTC

length: 15
V: TRBV5-4
size: -
J: TRBJ1-6
D: -
CDR3: CASSSGQPGNSPLHF
DNA: TGTGCCAGCAGCTCAGGACAGCCAGGGAATTCACCCCTCCACTTT

length: 14
V: TRBV28
size: -
J: TRBJ2-5
D: -
CDR3: CASSLLVEAETQYF
DNA: TGTGCCAGCAGTTTATTAGTGGAGGCGGAGACCCAGTACTTC

length: 15
V: TRBV12-3/TRBV12-4
size: -
J: TRBJ2-3
D: -
CDR3: CASLRLGESTDTQYF
DNA: TGTGCCAGCCTTAGGCTTGGGGAAAGCACAGATACGCAGTATTTT

length: 12
V: TRBV6-1
size: many
J: TRBJ2-7
D: -
CDR3: CASTLTFYEQYF
DNA: TGTGCCAGCACCTTGACATTTTACGAGCAGTACTTC

length: 17
V: TRBV5-1
size: -
J: TRBJ2-2
D: TRBD1
CDR3: CASSPPRTGDGTGELFF
DNA: TGCGCCAGCAGCCCCCCCCGGACAGGGGACGGCACCGGGGAGCTGTTTTTT

length: 16
V: TRBV5-8
size: many
J: TRBJ2-4
D: TRBD1
CDR3: CASSIRTGGRGNIQYF
DNA: TGTGCCAGCAGCATCCGGACAGGGGGACGGGGAAACATTCAGTACTTC

length: 15
V: TRBV2
size: few
J: TRBJ2-4
D: -
CDR3: CASSAHSLAKNIQYF
DNA: TGTGCCAGCAGTGCACACAGTCTAGCCAAAAACATTCAGTACTTC

length: 16
V: TRBV4-3
size: many
J: TRBJ1-1
D: TRBD1
CDR3: CASSQNRDSVNTEAFF
DNA: TGCGCCAGCAGCCAGAACCGGGACAGCGTGAACACTGAAGCTTTCTTT

length: 14
V: TRBV6-2/TRBV6-3
size: many
J: TRBJ2-7
D: -
CDR3: CASSYPTRSYEQYF
DNA: TGTGCCAGCAGTTACCCCACGAGATCCTACGAGCAGTACTTC

length: 16
V: TRBV7-9
size: many
J: TRBJ2-3
D: -
CDR3: CASAVSRHPSADTQYF
DNA: TGTGCCAGCGCCGTCTCCCGGCATCCAAGTGCAGATACGCAGTATTTT

length: 14
V: TRBV6-5
size: few
J: TRBJ1-4
D: -
CDR3: CASSHRDANEKLFF
DNA: TGTGCCAGCAGTCACCGGGACGCGAATGAAAAACTGTTTTTT

length: 13
V: TRBV28
size: -
J: TRBJ1-2
D: -
CDR3: CASMEPMGYGYTF
DNA: TGTGCCAGCATGGAGCCTATGGGCTATGGCTACACCTTC

length: 15
V: TRBV5-1
size: few
J: TRBJ1-1
D: -
CDR3: CASSLEGFPDTEAFF
DNA: TGCGCCAGCAGCTTGGAGGGATTCCCCGACACTGAAGCTTTCTTT

length: 13
V: TRBV20-1
size: many
J: TRBJ2-7
D: TRBD1
CDR3: CSARGDRDYEQYF
DNA: TGCAGTGCTAGAGGGGACAGGGATTACGAGCAGTACTTC

length: 15
V: TRBV27
size: many
J: TRBJ1-3
D: TRBD1
CDR3: CASSFTGGGGNTIYF
DNA: TGTGCCAGCAGTTTCACAGGGGGCGGTGGAAACACCATATATTTT

length: 15
V: TRBV19
size: few
J: TRBJ1-6
D: -
CDR3: CASSIRSSLNSPLHF
DNA: TGTGCCAGTAGTATCCGTTCCAGCCTAAATTCACCCCTCCACTTT

length: 13
V: TRBV5-6
size: many
J: TRBJ2-5
D: -
CDR3: CASSLEGEETQYF
DNA: TGTGCCAGCAGCTTGGAAGGGGAGGAGACCCAGTACTTC

length: 15
V: TRBV11-2
size: -
J: TRBJ2-6
D: -
CDR3: CASSLASPGANVLTF
DNA: TGTGCCAGCAGCCTAGCTAGCCCTGGGGCCAACGTCCTGACTTTC

length: 14
V: TRBV11-2
size: -
J: TRBJ2-4
D: TRBD2
CDR3: CASSPAGLQNIQYF
DNA: TGTGCCAGCAGCCCAGCGGGGCTTCAAAACATTCAGTACTTC

length: 14
V: TRBV12-3/TRBV12-4
size: many
J: TRBJ1-5
D: -
CDR3: CASSLQGLTRPQHF
DNA: TGTGCCAGCAGTTTACAGGGGTTGACCCGGCCCCAGCATTTT

length: 16
V: TRBV7-9
size: many
J: TRBJ1-4
D: TRBD1
CDR3: CASSLGDRGTNEKLFF
DNA: TGTGCCAGCAGCTTAGGGGACAGGGGAACTAATGAAAAACTGTTTTTT

length: 15
V: TRBV29-1
size: -
J: TRBJ1-2
D: -
CDR3: CSVERVPQGFDGYTF
DNA: TGCAGCGTTGAACGCGTTCCGCAGGGATTTGACGGCTACACCTTC

length: 14
V: TRBV29-1
size: -
J: TRBJ2-1
D: TRBD2
CDR3: CSVPVAGGYNEQFF
DNA: TGCAGCGTGCCCGTAGCGGGGGGATACAATGAGCAGTTCTTC

length: 16
V: TRBV12-3/TRBV12-4
size: many
J: TRBJ1-1
D: -
CDR3: CASSFPPVRANTEAFF
DNA: TGTGCCAGCAGTTTTCCGCCGGTCCGGGCGAACACTGAAGCTTTCTTT

length: 12
V: TRBV7-7
size: -
J: TRBJ2-1
D: TRBD1
CDR3: CASSHGQGEQFF
DNA: TGTGCTAGCAGCCACGGACAGGGTGAGCAGTTCTTC

length: 16
V: TRBV19
size: many
J: TRBJ2-7
D: TRBD1
CDR3: CASSIVFRTGAYEQYF
DNA: TGTGCCAGTAGTATAGTCTTCAGGACAGGGGCCTACGAGCAGTACTTC

length: 13
V: TRBV29-1
size: many
J: TRBJ1-1
D: -
CDR3: CSVDPGMNTEAFF
DNA: TGCAGCGTTGATCCAGGAATGAACACTGAAGCTTTCTTT

length: 12
V: TRBV7-2
size: -
J: TRBJ2-7
D: -
CDR3: CASGGGTYEQYF
DNA: TGTGCCAGCGGAGGGGGGACCTACGAGCAGTACTTC

length: 17
V: TRBV19
size: many
J: TRBJ2-2
D: TRBD1
CDR3: CASSSRDRGWGAGELFF
DNA: TGTGCCAGTAGTTCCCGGGACAGAGGGTGGGGCGCCGGGGAGCTGTTTTTT

length: 13
V: TRBV5-5
size: few
J: TRBJ1-2
D: -
CDR3: CASSLRVNYGYTF
DNA: TGTGCCAGCAGCCTACGAGTCAACTATGGCTACACCTTC

length: 14
V: TRBV5-1
size: few
J: TRBJ2-7
D: -
CDR3: CASRTDSFSYEQYF
DNA: TGCGCCAGCAGGACAGACTCTTTCTCCTACGAGCAGTACTTC

length: 12
V: TRBV7-2
size: few
J: TRBJ2-5
D: -
CDR3: CASSLGLLPPYF
DNA: TGTGCCAGCAGCTTGGGACTTTTACCCCCGTACTTC

length: 14
V: TRBV9
size: many
J: TRBJ2-2
D: -
CDR3: CASSFGPNTGELFF
DNA: TGTGCCAGCAGCTTCGGGCCTAACACCGGGGAGCTGTTTTTT

length: 13
V: TRBV5-5
size: -
J: TRBJ2-7
D: -
CDR3: CASSPRLAYEQYF
DNA: TGTGCCAGCAGCCCCAGGCTGGCCTACGAGCAGTACTTC